The next 7 T cell receptor beta chains were all read from a single sample in a study of OX40 agonist ivuxolimab in advanced cancers. Sequenced by immunoSEQ multiplex PCR; TCRdb stores in-frame clones only, minus some. The table includes tens of thousands of clones, approximately 80% detected once. This material consisted of CD4+ or CD8+ T cells sorted from blood, taken in a trial of the OX40 agonist ivuxolimab. Receptors were obtained from an adult with an advanced solid tumor such as melanoma, head and neck, liver or kidney cancer.

Only one count was recorded for this clone. J is TRBJ2-1 and V is TRBV7-3; 8 bases are a match to TRBD1. The V gene's germline CDR1 is SGHTA and CDR2 FQGTGA. The V and J ends lost 6 bases and 4 bases, in that order; junction bases with no gene match: 2. The CDR3 is made up of 13 amino acids. CDR3 sequence: CASRQGGYNEQFF. The CDR3 DNA follows: TGTGCCAGCAGACAGGGGGGTTACAATGAGCAGTTCTTC.

This clone was recorded once. The rearrangement links TRBV6-5 to TRBJ2-3, with 7 nucleotides matching TRBD2. The CDR3 contains 16 residues. The germline gives CDR1 MNHEY, CDR2 SVGAGI. V was clipped by 3 bases and J by 8 bases; unmatched bases: 14. The CDR3 region is CASSYGEGPLQGTQYF. The CDR3 coding sequence is TGTGCCAGCAGTTATGGGGAGGGGCCCCTCCAGGGTACGCAGTATTTT.

This CDR3 is CASSPMTGQRAEAFF. CDR3 sequence (DNA): TGTGCCAGCTCACCCATGACAGGGCAGAGGGCTGAAGCTTTCTTT. The genes are TRBV18 and TRBJ1-1; TRBD1 agrees at 7 bases. The CDR3 runs 15 residues. Germline V gene lookup returns CDR1 KGHSH and CDR2 LQKENI. V lost 3 bases to trimming and J lost 6 bases; unmatched junction nucleotides: 10.

The chain recombines TRBV5-6 with TRBJ2-5; 9 nucleotides match TRBD2. The CDR3 runs to 16 residues. Per the germline V gene, CDR1 is SGHDT and CDR2 is YYEEEE. Trimming cost V 1 base and J 3 bases; bases outside gene matches: 7. Here the CDR3 reads CASSLTLAGREETQYF. CDR3 DNA: TGTGCCAGCAGCTTGACCCTAGCGGGGCGGGAAGAGACCCAGTACTTC. Full variable domain (missing parts from reference TRBV5-6 and TRBJ2-5): DAGVTQSPTHLIKTRGQQVTLRCSPKSGHDTVSWYQQALGQGPQFIFQYYEEEERQRGNFPDRFSGHQFPNYSSELNVNALLLGDSALYLCASSLTLAGREETQYFGPGTRLLVL.

The genes are TRBV6-1 and TRBJ1-1, with D maybe TRBD1 (6 bases). V lost 8 bases and J 1 base, leaving 14 bases between the germline ends. The CDR3 length is 14 residues. Germline V gene data show CDR1 as MNHNS and CDR2 as SASEGT. The CDR3 reads CASRIRGENTEAFF. The CDR3 nucleotides are TGTGCCAGCCGGATCAGGGGTGAGAACACTGAAGCTTTCTTT.

The chain is built from TRBV10-3 and TRBJ2-2; 15 bases agree with TRBD2. Germline V gene data show CDR1 as ENHRY and CDR2 as SYGVKD. The CDR3 length is 16 residues. The J segment lost 5 bases and the V segment lost 4 bases, leaving 2 bases of the junction unmatched. CDR3 nucleotides: TGTGCCATCAGTGCCGGGACTAGCGGGGGGACCGGGGAGCTGTTTTTT. Amino acids: CAISAGTSGGTGELFF.

In DNA form, the CDR3 reads TGTGCCAGTAGTATGTGGGGTGGCTATGGCTACACCTTC. Its protein is CASSMWGGYGYTF. J is TRBJ1-2 and V is TRBV19; D is unresolved. CDR1 and CDR2 (germline): LNHDA, SQIVND (reference sequence). CDR3 length: 13 residues. Deletions cut 3 bases from V and 4 bases from J, with 9 bases between. Using reference TRBV19 and TRBJ1-2 for the parts outside the CDR3, the full variable domain is DGGITQSPKYLFRKEGQNVTLSCEQNLNHDAMYWYRQDPGQGLRLIYYSQIVNDFQKGDIAEGYSVSREKKESFPLTVTSAQKNPTAFYLCASSMWGGYGYTFGSGTRLTVV.